The T cell receptor (beta chain) described here comes from a study of control samples from healthy donors and cancer patients. The trim removed 1 base at V and 1 base at J, leaving 3 bases unmatched. The CDR3 has 15 residues. Germline loops: CDR1 SEHNR, CDR2 FQNEAQ (reference sequence). The protocol was immunoSEQ multiplex PCR, while the TCRdb copy is restricted to in-frame clones and leaves out a portion. The sample includes 90,000 to 100,000 clones, 88% seen only once; the top ten take 13% to 15%. The genes are TRBV7-9 and TRBJ1-1; 7 bases match TRBD1. The TCR originated in a woman between 65 and 79 years old in good health. What was sequenced was blood. The CDR3: CASSLVQGGNTEAFF. Written as DNA, the CDR3 is TGTGCCAGCAGCTTAGTTCAGGGGGGGAACACTGAAGCTTTCTTT.